The entry below gives a single TCR beta chain sequence along with its context. Different DNA sequences within this sample yield the same CDR3. CDR3 length: 14 residues. After removal of 3 bases from V and 2 bases from J, the junction contained 3 bases not matched to a gene. CDR1 is LNHDA and CDR2 is SQIVND in the germline V gene (reference sequence). Libraries were prepared by immunoSEQ multiplex PCR; TCRdb keeps only in-frame clonotypes and omits some of them. The table has approximately 290,000 clones, 75% to 95% seen once; the top ten hold roughly 1.1%. The data are from a study of blood T cell repertoires in COVID-19.

This chain connects TRBV19 to TRBJ1-1, with 7 bases lining up with TRBD1. This clonotype was obtained from a woman aged 25-40 years who had recovered from COVID-19. The sequenced material came from PBMCs or T cells enriched from blood (not recorded which). CDR3 DNA sequence: TGTGCCAGTAGTATCGGGACAGCAAACACTGAAGCTTTCTTT. Its protein product is CASSIGTANTEAFF.